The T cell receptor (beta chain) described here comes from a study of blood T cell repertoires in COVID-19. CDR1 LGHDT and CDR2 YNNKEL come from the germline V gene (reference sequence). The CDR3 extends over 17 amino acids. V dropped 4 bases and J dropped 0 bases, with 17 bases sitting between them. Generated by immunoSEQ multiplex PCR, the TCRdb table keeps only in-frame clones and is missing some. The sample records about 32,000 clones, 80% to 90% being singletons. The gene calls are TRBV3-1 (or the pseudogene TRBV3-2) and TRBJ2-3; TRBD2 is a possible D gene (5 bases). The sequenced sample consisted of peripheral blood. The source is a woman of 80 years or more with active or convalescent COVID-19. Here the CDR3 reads CASSLSSLAPSTDTQYF. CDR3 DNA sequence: TGTGCCAGCAGCCTGTCGTCCCTAGCACCTAGCACAGATACGCAGTATTTT.